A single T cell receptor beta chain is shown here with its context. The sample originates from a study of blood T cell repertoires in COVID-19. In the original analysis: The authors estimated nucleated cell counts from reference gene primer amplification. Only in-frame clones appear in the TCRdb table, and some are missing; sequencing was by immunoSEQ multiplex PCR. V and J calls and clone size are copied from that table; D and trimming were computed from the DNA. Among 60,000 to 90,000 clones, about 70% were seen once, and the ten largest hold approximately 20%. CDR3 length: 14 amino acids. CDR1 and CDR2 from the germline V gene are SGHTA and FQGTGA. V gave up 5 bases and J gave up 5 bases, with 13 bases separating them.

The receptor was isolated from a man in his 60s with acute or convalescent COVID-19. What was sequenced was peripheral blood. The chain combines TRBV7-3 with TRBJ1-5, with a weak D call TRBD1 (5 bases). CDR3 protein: CASSPQGGDQPQHF. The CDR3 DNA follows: TGTGCCAGCAGCCCCCAGGGTGGGGATCAGCCCCAGCATTTT.